These 26 T cell receptor beta chains were all obtained from the same sample, sequenced in a study of blood T cell repertoires in COVID-19. Profiling relied on immunoSEQ multiplex PCR, and the TCRdb table lists in-frame clones only, not all of them. The sample contains more than 300,000 clones, around 88% of which appear only once. Sequences were obtained from peripheral blood. All receptors derive from a woman aged 25 to 39 with COVID-19, enrolled during active disease.

This clone showed up just a few times. The genes are TRBV28 and TRBJ1-5, with 7 bases that match TRBD1. The CDR3 has 16 residues. Looked up from germline, CDR1 is MDHEN and CDR2 is SYDVKM. V lost 5 bases and J lost 0; bases outside the gene matches: 7. CDR3 protein: CASSPRDSYSNQPQHF. Written as DNA, the CDR3 is TGTGCCAGCAGTCCCCGGGACAGCTATAGCAATCAGCCCCAGCATTTT.

This chain connects TRBV3-1 (or the pseudogene TRBV3-2) to TRBJ2-2, with 11 nucleotides matching TRBD2. This CDR3 contains 18 residues. Germline V gene data show CDR1 as LGHDT and CDR2 as YNNKEL (reference sequence). J gave up 6 bases and V 4 bases, and 13 bases lay outside the gene matches. The CDR3 here is CASSPYGTSGWGAGELFF. In DNA form, the CDR3 reads TGTGCCAGCAGCCCGTACGGGACTAGCGGATGGGGTGCCGGGGAGCTGTTTTTT.

The chain has TRBV11-2 and TRBJ2-1; the D gene is possibly TRBD1 (5 bases). Germline CDR1 and CDR2: SGHAT and FQNNGV. The CDR3 spans 15 residues. The V and J ends lost 1 base and 4 bases respectively, with 11 bases between them. CDR3: CASSLVQGMYNEQFF. As DNA, the CDR3 is TGTGCCAGCAGCTTAGTGCAGGGAATGTACAATGAGCAGTTCTTC.

The chain combines TRBV7-9 with TRBJ2-3, with 8 bases matching TRBD1. The V gene's germline CDR1 is SEHNR and CDR2 FQNEAQ (reference sequence). After removal of 5 bases from V and 4 bases from J, the junction contained 2 bases not matched to a gene. The CDR3 has 13 residues. The CDR3 coding sequence is TGTGCCAGCAGCAGGACAGGGCCAGATACGCAGTATTTT. It translates to CASSRTGPDTQYF. The full variable domain, its missing parts supplied by reference TRBV7-9 and TRBJ2-3, is DTGVSQNPRHKITKRGQNVTFRCDPISEHNRLYWYRQTLGQGPEFLTYFQNEAQLEKSRLLSDRFSAERPKGSFSTLEIQRTEQGDSAMYLCASSRTGPDTQYFGPGTRLTVL.

The chain's CDR3 is CASRRGGTPNQPQHF. Written as DNA, the CDR3 is TGTGCCAGCAGAAGGGGGGGGACCCCTAATCAGCCCCAGCATTTT. The chain combines TRBV27 with TRBJ1-5; D is possibly TRBD1 (6 bases). Per germline, CDR1 MNHEY and CDR2 SMNVEV (reference sequence). CDR3 size: 15 residues. Trimming took 6 bases from V and 4 from J, leaving 16 bases between them.

This clone was counted a single time. The J gene is TRBJ2-7, the V gene TRBV6-2 or TRBV6-3; 8 bases match TRBD1. The CDR3 consists of 16 residues. Germline lookup yields CDR1 MNHEY and CDR2 SVGEGT. Losses at the gene ends were 6 bases for V and 3 bases for J; bases not matched to a gene: 13. The CDR3 region is CASSPRGTGRYYEQYF. DNA for the CDR3: TGTGCCAGCAGCCCTAGGGGGACAGGCCGCTACTACGAGCAGTACTTC.

The chain recombines TRBV6-4 with TRBJ2-5; D unresolved. Between the trimmed V and J ends, which lost 8 bases and 4 bases, there was a span of 17 bases. This CDR3 comprises 14 residues. Germline V gene sequence: CDR1 MRHNA, CDR2 SNTAGT. CDR3 DNA: TGTGCCAGCTCTCCTTTTGCCTATGGAGAGACCCAGTACTTC. Encoded protein: CASSPFAYGETQYF.

The rearrangement links TRBV19 to TRBJ1-1; D not certain. Trimming took 6 bases from V and 8 from J, leaving 13 bases between them. Germline CDR1 LNHDA, CDR2 SQIVND (reference sequence). The CDR3 is made up of 12 amino acids. DNA for the CDR3: TGTGCCAGTAGGTACCGACTCACCGAAGCTTTCTTT. This sequence encodes CASRYRLTEAFF.

This chain uses TRBV23-1 with TRBJ1-2; the D is unclear. TRBV23-1 is an ORF, and what it does is uncertain. CDR3 size: 17 residues. Trimming took 3 bases from V and 1 from J, leaving 18 bases between them. CDR3 sequence: CASSQPNSRNLNYGYTF. CDR3 bases: TGCGCCAGCAGTCAGCCTAACAGCCGAAACCTTAACTATGGCTACACCTTC.

The chain links TRBV27 to TRBJ1-6; D uncertain. This CDR3 spans 14 amino acids. The germline V gene has CDR1 MNHEY and CDR2 SMNVEV (reference sequence). Trimming stripped 7 bases from V and 9 bases from J, with 16 bases between. The CDR3 loop is CASTSLEFLSPLHF. The CDR3 coding sequence is TGTGCCAGCACCTCCTTAGAGTTTCTTTCACCCCTCCACTTT.

Many counts were recorded for this clone. J is TRBJ1-6 and V is TRBV3-1 (or the pseudogene TRBV3-2); D call uncertain. Germline V gene sequence: CDR1 LGHDT, CDR2 YNNKEL (reference sequence). V lost 4 bases to trimming and J lost 0 bases, with 10 bases between them. CDR3 length: 16 residues. The CDR3 sequence: CASSLDFFSYNSPLHF. The CDR3 bases are TGTGCCAGCAGCCTGGACTTCTTCTCCTATAATTCACCCCTCCACTTT.

The V gene is TRBV7-9, the J gene TRBJ2-1; tentative D call: TRBD1 (6 bases). Trimming removed 0 bases at V and 8 bases at J, with 17 bases between. The CDR3 covers 16 residues. Germline-derived CDR1 and CDR2 are SEHNR and FQNEAQ (reference sequence). The CDR3 region is CASSLARGNPFDEQFF. In nucleotides, the CDR3 is TGTGCCAGCAGCTTAGCGAGGGGGAACCCTTTTGATGAGCAGTTCTTC.

CDR3 sequence (DNA): TGTGCCAGCTCACCGACGGGGGGCTACAATGAGCAGTTCTTC. This sequence encodes CASSPTGGYNEQFF. The genes are TRBV18 and TRBJ2-1; TRBD2 matches 7 bases. Germline CDR1 and CDR2: KGHSH and LQKENI. Losses at the gene ends were 3 bases for V and 3 bases for J; bases not matched to a gene: 2. The CDR3 has 14 amino acids.

The chain uses TRBV12-3 or TRBV12-4 and TRBJ1-1; D gene unclear. The V and J ends lost 1 base and 5 bases respectively, with 8 bases between them. This CDR3 region has 13 residues. The CDR3 sequence: CASSLDSGTEAFF. The CDR3 DNA is TGTGCCAGCAGTTTAGACAGCGGGACTGAAGCTTTCTTT.

The V call is TRBV9, the J call TRBJ1-1; possible D gene TRBD1, 5 bases. The CDR3 runs to 14 residues. Germline V lookup: CDR1 SGDLS, CDR2 YYNGEE. The V gene lost 3 bases and the J gene lost 7 bases, with 16 bases spanning the gap. CDR3 DNA: TGTGCCAGCAGCGCGGGGGGAGGAGGACTTGAAGCTTTCTTT. Translated: CASSAGGGGLEAFF.

The chain joins TRBV7-2 to TRBJ1-6; D remains ambiguous. The length of the CDR3 is 13 residues. Germline V CDR1 and CDR2: SGHTA, FQGNSA. V was shortened by 0 bases and J by 14 bases, with 11 bases between the two germline ends. As DNA, the CDR3 is TGTGCCAGCAGCTTAGCGAGGGATACGGCCCTCCACTTT. As protein: CASSLARDTALHF.

The chain is built from TRBV19 and TRBJ2-2, with a tentative D call TRBD1 (5 bases). The CDR3 contains 14 residues. The V end lost 7 bases, the J end lost 4 bases, and 13 bases lay between the germline ends. CDR1 and CDR2 (germline): LNHDA, SQIVND (reference sequence). For the CDR3, the DNA is TGTGCCAGTAAGGAACAGGCCATCACCGGGGAGCTGTTTTTT. It yields the protein CASKEQAITGELFF.

The chain carries TRBV6-5 and TRBJ1-2, with 7 positions matching TRBD1. V was clipped by 5 bases and J by 6 bases; unmatched bases: 9. Germline V lookup: CDR1 MNHEY, CDR2 SVGAGI. The CDR3 contains 14 residues. In DNA form, the CDR3 reads TGTGCCAGCAGTCAATACGGACAGGTTGATGGCTACACCTTC. This encodes CASSQYGQVDGYTF.

In its sample, this clone was seen once. V is TRBV2 and J is TRBJ1-5; D gene uncertain. V was shortened by 2 bases and J by 6 bases, with 8 bases between the two germline ends. The germline V gene encodes CDR1 SNHLY and CDR2 FYNNEI. The CDR3 runs to 13 residues. The CDR3 reads CASSEQEGQPQHF. CDR3 in DNA: TGTGCCAGCAGTGAACAGGAGGGTCAGCCCCAGCATTTT. The full variable domain, completed using reference TRBV2 and TRBJ1-5, is EPEVTQTPSHQVTQMGQEVILRCVPISNHLYFYWYRQILGQKVEFLVSFYNNEISEKSEIFDDQFSVERPDGSNFTLKIRSTKLEDSAMYFCASSEQEGQPQHFGDGTRLSIL.

The chain uses TRBV7-9 and TRBJ1-2; 8 bases are shared with TRBD1. Per germline, CDR1 SEHNR and CDR2 FQNEAQ (reference sequence). This CDR3 contains 15 residues. Germline trimming cut 5 bases from V and 5 bases from J; bases unmatched to any gene: 10. DNA of the CDR3: TGTGCCAGCAGCCTCCAGGGGGCTCGGATATATGGCTACACCTTC. It yields the protein CASSLQGARIYGYTF.

This chain uses TRBV6-6 with TRBJ1-1, with D perhaps TRBD1 (6 bases). This CDR3 has 14 residues. The V end was cut by 5 bases, the J end by 7 bases, with 17 bases between. Looked up from germline, CDR1 is MNHNY and CDR2 is SVGAGI (reference sequence). This CDR3 reads CASSLQGSVVEAFF. The CDR3 DNA reads as TGTGCCAGCAGTCTACAGGGAAGTGTCGTTGAAGCTTTCTTT.

The V and J genes are TRBV6-5 and TRBJ1-2, with D uncertain. This CDR3 comprises 13 residues. Trimming stripped 6 bases from V and 8 bases from J, with 16 bases between. Germline CDR1 MNHEY, CDR2 SVGAGI. This chain's CDR3 is CASRRTAWEGYTF. The CDR3 coding sequence is TGTGCCAGCAGGCGGACGGCCTGGGAGGGCTACACCTTC.

The chain combines TRBV27 with TRBJ2-2; 11 nucleotides line up with TRBD1. The CDR3 contains 21 residues. Germline V gives CDR1 MNHEY, CDR2 SMNVEV (reference sequence). V was clipped by 2 bases and J by 2 bases; unmatched bases: 16. The CDR3 DNA reads as TGTGCCAGCAGTTTACGGGGACATTTCCCGGGACAGGGGGGTAACACCGGGGAGCTGTTTTTT. It encodes CASSLRGHFPGQGGNTGELFF.

The gene calls are TRBV27 and TRBJ2-1, with TRBD2 as a possible D gene (6 bases). The CDR3 runs to 14 residues. CDR1 MNHEY and CDR2 SMNVEV come from the germline V gene (reference sequence). The ends were cut back, 2 bases at V and 7 bases at J, with 12 bases in the middle. The CDR3 is CASSLDGSGNEQFF. In DNA, the CDR3 is TGTGCCAGCAGTTTAGATGGTAGCGGAAATGAGCAGTTCTTC.

This chain connects TRBV12-3 or TRBV12-4 to TRBJ1-2; 7 nucleotides match TRBD1. With V trimmed by 3 bases and J by 8 bases, 6 bases remained unmatched. The CDR3 length is 13 residues. The CDR3 loop reads CASSFSQGTGYTF. In nucleotides, the CDR3 is TGTGCCAGCAGTTTCTCACAGGGGACCGGCTACACCTTC.

J is TRBJ1-2 and V is TRBV9; 9 bases map to TRBD1. The CDR3 has 15 residues. CDR1 and CDR2 from the germline V gene are SGDLS and YYNGEE. After removal of 0 bases from V and 4 bases from J, the junction contained 4 bases not matched to a gene. This chain's CDR3 is CASSVAGQGSYGYTF. The CDR3 DNA reads as TGTGCCAGCAGCGTAGCCGGACAGGGGTCCTATGGCTACACCTTC.